This section outlines one T cell receptor (beta chain) sequence together with its context. Its cognate antigen is unknown. This record belongs to a study of T cells in Graves' hyperthyroidism and ophthalmopathy. Findings and limits, study-wide: Among clonotypes expanded in thyroid above 0.001, most were also found in blood. Through a model of 13 V-J features, ophthalmopathy was separated from stable hyperthyroidism.

Template material for amplifying TCR beta CDR3 regions consisted of RNA transcripts. Carried out on the TCR CDR3, a first-round RT-PCR used the HTBI primer set. Via MiXCR, TCRdb re-called the multiplex PCR reads, giving one row per CDR3 protein. The table includes over 650,000 distinct CDR3 sequences, 45% detected once. The TCR was taken from an adult man with Graves' disease, either hyperthyroidism or ophthalmopathy (not recorded which). Material for sequencing was peripheral blood or thyroid tissue (not recorded which).

This CDR3 is CAISYGAGGEQYF. DNA for the CDR3: TGTGCCATCAGTTACGGAGCCGGGGGCGAGCAGTACTTC. This chain joins TRBV10-3 and TRBJ2-7; a possible D gene is TRBD2 (6 bases). V dropped 5 bases and J dropped 6 bases, with 14 bases sitting between them. CDR1 is ENHRY and CDR2 is SYGVKD in the germline V gene. The CDR3 is 13 amino acids.